These T cell receptor beta chains were read from a single sample in a study of OX40 agonist ivuxolimab in advanced cancers. Assay: immunoSEQ multiplex PCR; the TCRdb copy retains only in-frame clones and omits some. The table lists more than 50,000 clones, 86% of them singletons, with roughly 3% in the top ten. This specimen was CD4+ or CD8+ T cells sorted from blood, taken in a trial of the OX40 agonist ivuxolimab. Every receptor here comes from an adult with an advanced solid tumor such as melanoma, head and neck, liver or kidney cancer. CDR3s include the opening cysteine and the closing phenylalanine or tryptophan. D genes are given only for firm matches. Some rows have no size entry. The others give once, few or many, or a class for an expanded clone.

abundance: .
j_gene: TRBJ2-1
v_gene: TRBV7-2
d_gene: .
CDR3nt: TGTGCCAGCAGCTTAGGCAGCGGCAATGAGCAGTTCTTC
CDR3aa: CASSLGSGNEQFF

abundance: once
j_gene: TRBJ1-5
v_gene: TRBV29-1
d_gene: .
CDR3nt: TGCAGCGCCCTTATTCAAGGTAATAATCAGCCCCAGCATTTT
CDR3aa: CSALIQGNNQPQHF

abundance: .
j_gene: TRBJ1-1
v_gene: TRBV18
d_gene: .
CDR3nt: TGTGCCAGCTCACCACCGACTGTGAACACTGAAGCTTTCTTT
CDR3aa: CASSPPTVNTEAFF

abundance: .
j_gene: TRBJ1-1
v_gene: TRBV5-6
d_gene: .
CDR3nt: TGTGCCAGCAGCTTGGCAGGGGAAGCCACCAACACTGAAGCTTTCTTT
CDR3aa: CASSLAGEATNTEAFF

abundance: .
j_gene: TRBJ1-3
v_gene: TRBV5-5
d_gene: .
CDR3nt: TGTGCCAGCAGCTTGGTCCGGTACTCTGGAAACACCATATATTTT
CDR3aa: CASSLVRYSGNTIYF

abundance: .
j_gene: TRBJ2-1
v_gene: TRBV7-2
d_gene: .
CDR3nt: TGTGCCAGCAGTTATGACAGCTCCTACAATGAGCAGTTCTTC
CDR3aa: CASSYDSSYNEQFF

abundance: .
j_gene: TRBJ2-5
v_gene: TRBV30
d_gene: .
CDR3nt: TGTGCCTGCGGGAGCCAAGAGACCCAGTACTTC
CDR3aa: CACGSQETQYF

abundance: .
j_gene: TRBJ2-2
v_gene: TRBV18
d_gene: .
CDR3nt: TGTGCCAGCTCACCCTTGAGAGACACCGGGGAGCTGTTTTTT
CDR3aa: CASSPLRDTGELFF

abundance: .
j_gene: TRBJ2-7
v_gene: TRBV28
d_gene: .
CDR3nt: TGTGCCAGCAGCCGAGGGGGGTTCTACGAGCAGTACTTC
CDR3aa: CASSRGGFYEQYF

abundance: .
j_gene: TRBJ1-1
v_gene: TRBV19
d_gene: .
CDR3nt: TGTGCCAGTTGCCTAGGACAAGAGAACACTGAAGCTTTCTTT
CDR3aa: CASCLGQENTEAFF

abundance: once
j_gene: TRBJ2-7
v_gene: TRBV7-9
d_gene: .
CDR3nt: TGTGCCAGCAGCCGTTATGGGGGTCGTGGAGGGTTCAACGAGCAGTACTTC
CDR3aa: CASSRYGGRGGFNEQYF

abundance: .
j_gene: TRBJ1-1
v_gene: TRBV5-4
d_gene: TRBD1
CDR3nt: TGTGCCAGCAGCCTGGGACAGGGAACGATGGACACTGAAGCTTTCTTT
CDR3aa: CASSLGQGTMDTEAFF

abundance: .
j_gene: TRBJ2-3
v_gene: TRBV4-2
d_gene: TRBD2
CDR3nt: TGTGCCAGCAGCCAAGATGGGGCGGGGGTGTGGACAGATACGCAGTATTTT
CDR3aa: CASSQDGAGVWTDTQYF

abundance: .
j_gene: TRBJ1-6
v_gene: TRBV5-1
d_gene: TRBD1
CDR3nt: TGCGCCAGCAGCGCCGGGACAGGGGACGGTAATTCACCCCTCCACTTT
CDR3aa: CASSAGTGDGNSPLHF

abundance: .
j_gene: TRBJ1-3
v_gene: TRBV28
d_gene: TRBD1
CDR3nt: TGTGCCAGCTCGACTGGGACAGACTCTGGAAACACCATATATTTT
CDR3aa: CASSTGTDSGNTIYF

abundance: .
j_gene: TRBJ2-1
v_gene: TRBV19
d_gene: .
CDR3nt: TGTGCCAGTCGGGAAAGCACAGTGCCCTACAATGAGCAGTTCTTC
CDR3aa: CASRESTVPYNEQFF

abundance: .
j_gene: TRBJ2-3
v_gene: TRBV6-5
d_gene: .
CDR3nt: TGTGCCAGCAGTTACGAGGCGGGCACAGATACGCAGTATTTT
CDR3aa: CASSYEAGTDTQYF

abundance: .
j_gene: TRBJ2-5
v_gene: TRBV6-1
d_gene: .
CDR3nt: TGTGCCAGCAGTTCACAGGGTCTGGGGGGGACCCAGTACTTC
CDR3aa: CASSSQGLGGTQYF